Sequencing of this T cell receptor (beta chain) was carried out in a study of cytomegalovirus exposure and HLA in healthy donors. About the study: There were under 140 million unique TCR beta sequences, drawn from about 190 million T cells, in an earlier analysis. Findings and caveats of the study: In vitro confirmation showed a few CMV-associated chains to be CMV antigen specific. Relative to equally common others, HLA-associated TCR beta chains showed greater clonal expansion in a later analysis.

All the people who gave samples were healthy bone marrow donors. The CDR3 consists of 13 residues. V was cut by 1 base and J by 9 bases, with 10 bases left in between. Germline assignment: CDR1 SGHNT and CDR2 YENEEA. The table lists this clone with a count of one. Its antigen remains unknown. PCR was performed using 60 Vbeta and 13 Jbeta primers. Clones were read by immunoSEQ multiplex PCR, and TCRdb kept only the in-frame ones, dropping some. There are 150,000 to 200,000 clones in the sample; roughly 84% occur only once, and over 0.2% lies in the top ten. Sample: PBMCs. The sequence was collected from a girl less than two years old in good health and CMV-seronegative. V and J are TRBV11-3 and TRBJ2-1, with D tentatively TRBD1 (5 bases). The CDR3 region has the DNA TGTGCCAGCAGCTTAGGGGGCTACGGTGAGCAGTTCTTC. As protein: CASSLGGYGEQFF.